Below, one T cell receptor (beta chain) is given with its context. This record belongs to a study of blood T cells in healthy people across ages. Then a second PCR, running about 6 to 12 cycles, was carried out with a sample-barcoded 5' primer and a J-beta primer mix. TCRdb reanalysed the 5' RACE reads using MiXCR and keeps one entry per CDR3 protein. The sample lists about 760,000 distinct CDR3 sequences; around 25% were seen once. The length of the CDR3 is 14 residues. The germline V and J ends were trimmed by 4 bases and 4 bases, with 13 bases remaining between them. The people who gave samples were healthy Caucasians from Russia, aged roughly 6 to 100. These data are also associated with another study on T cells of mothers and their children. Per that paper: Mothers gave over 8 million TCR beta CDR3 reads each, and children around 3 million each.

V usage is TRBV12-3 or TRBV12-4 and J usage is TRBJ2-5; weak D call: TRBD2 (6 bases). This receptor was taken from a boy aged 5 to 17 in good health. Sequences were obtained from blood. CDR3: CASSSRWGVETQYF. In nucleotides, the CDR3 is TGTGCCAGCAGTTCCCGTTGGGGGGTAGAGACCCAGTACTTC.